The 11 T cell receptor beta chains reported below all come from one sample, sequenced in a study of early T cells in non-severe SARS-CoV-2 infection. TCRdb itself ran the 5' RACE reads through MiXCR, one entry per CDR3 protein. The repertoire holds 50,000 to 75,000 distinct CDR3 sequences, with 7.5% to 9% as singletons. The starting material was whole blood, obtained at baseline. The receptors stem from an adult who was a healthcare worker with PCR-confirmed SARS-CoV-2 infection or an uninfected control (not recorded which).

This clonotype turned up a few times. V usage is TRBV6-2 or TRBV6-3 and J usage is TRBJ1-5, with TRBD1 identical over 7 bases. CDR1 is MNHEY and CDR2 is SVGEGT in the germline V gene. This CDR3 contains 14 residues. The trim removed 6 bases at V and 8 bases at J, leaving 10 bases unmatched. The CDR3 region has the DNA TGTGCCAGCAGGCAAACAGGGGCAATCAAGCCCCAGCATTTT. Translating it yields CASRQTGAIKPQHF.

This clonotype was counted a few times. V and J are TRBV5-4 and TRBJ1-1; 8 bases are a match to TRBD1. Germline V CDR1 and CDR2: SGHNT, YYREEE (reference sequence). With 4 bases clipped from V and 6 bases from J, the junction kept 8 bases outside the gene matches. This CDR3 spans 14 amino acids. The CDR3 region is CASSIRDRWPEAFF. CDR3 DNA: TGTGCCAGCAGCATCCGGGACAGGTGGCCTGAAGCTTTCTTT.

This clonotype was observed a few times. The chain has TRBV6-6 and TRBJ2-2; TRBD1 agrees at 7 bases. The CDR3 runs to 12 residues. Germline V gives CDR1 MNHNY, CDR2 SVGAGI (reference sequence). Trimming at V came to 7 bases and at J to 6 bases, leaving 2 bases not matched to a gene. The CDR3 DNA reads TGTGCCAGCAACCAGGGGGCCGGGGAGCTGTTTTTT. Translating it yields CASNQGAGELFF.

This clonotype was seen only a few times. This chain uses TRBV5-1 with TRBJ2-7; 8 bases agree with TRBD1. The CDR3 runs 16 residues. Germline assignment: CDR1 SGHRS and CDR2 YFSETQ. With V trimmed by 4 bases and J by 4 bases, 13 bases remained unmatched. The CDR3 sequence is CASSPRQGTDGYEQYF. The CDR3 nucleotides read TGCGCCAGCAGCCCCCGACAGGGGACAGACGGTTACGAGCAGTACTTC.

The chain uses TRBV7-2 and TRBJ2-1, with a possible D match to TRBD2 (5 bases). Trimming removed 4 bases from V and 0 bases from J, with 13 bases in between. The CDR3 is 16 amino acids. Germline-derived CDR1 and CDR2 are SGHTA and FQGNSA. The chain's CDR3 is CASSSQSGPSYNEQFF. For the CDR3, the DNA is TGTGCCAGCAGCTCACAGAGCGGACCCTCCTACAATGAGCAGTTCTTC.

This clonotype occurred a few times. The chain joins TRBV11-2 to TRBJ1-2; the D is unclear. The CDR3 is 11 amino acids. From germline, CDR1 is SGHAT and CDR2 FQNNGV. Deletions cut 2 bases from V and 6 bases from J, with 4 bases between. In DNA, the CDR3 is TGTGCCAGCAGCTTAACGGATGGCTACACCTTC. It codes for CASSLTDGYTF.

This clonotype occurred a few times. The genes are TRBV19 and TRBJ2-3; 7 nucleotides line up with TRBD2. Trimming cost V 6 bases and J 5 bases; bases outside gene matches: 8. The CDR3 has 14 amino acids. Germline V gene lookup returns CDR1 LNHDA and CDR2 SQIVND (reference sequence). This CDR3 is CASSPGLVRDTQYF. The CDR3, as DNA: TGTGCCAGTAGCCCTGGACTAGTAAGAGATACGCAGTATTTT.

The genes are TRBV11-2 and TRBJ2-5, with 10 positions matching TRBD2. The CDR3 contains 15 residues. The germline V gene encodes CDR1 SGHAT and CDR2 FQNNGV. V shed 2 bases, J shed 5 bases, and the junction held 5 bases outside the gene matches. CDR3 nucleotide sequence: TGTGCCAGCAGCTTATCTAGCGGGAGCGGTGAGACCCAGTACTTC. This translates into CASSLSSGSGETQYF.

This clonotype came up a few times. The rearrangement links TRBV24-1 to TRBJ1-1; D ambiguous. V dropped 7 bases and J dropped 7 bases, with 12 bases sitting between them. The CDR3 has 12 residues. CDR1 and CDR2 from the germline V gene are KGHDR and SFDVKD. The CDR3: CATRSDSDEAFF. In DNA, the CDR3 is TGTGCCACCAGGTCGGACTCGGATGAAGCTTTCTTT.

The chain employs TRBV11-2 and TRBJ1-4, with a possible D match to TRBD1 (5 bases). The CDR3 runs to 15 residues. Germline V gene data show CDR1 as SGHAT and CDR2 as FQNNGV. V was shortened by 3 bases and J by 4 bases, with 12 bases between the two germline ends. CDR3 amino acids: CASSFQGINNEKLFF. The CDR3, as DNA: TGTGCCAGCAGCTTCCAGGGAATAAATAATGAAAAACTGTTTTTT.

This clonotype was seen repeatedly, ten times or more. The gene calls are TRBV2 and TRBJ2-7; D is possibly TRBD1 or TRBD2 (5 bases each). This CDR3 has 16 residues. Trimming stripped 3 bases from V and 1 base from J, with 16 bases between. CDR1 and CDR2 (germline): SNHLY, FYNNEI. Written as DNA, the CDR3 is TGTGCCAGCAGTGACGATCCGGGACGGCCGTCCTACGAGCAGTACTTC. It yields the protein CASSDDPGRPSYEQYF.